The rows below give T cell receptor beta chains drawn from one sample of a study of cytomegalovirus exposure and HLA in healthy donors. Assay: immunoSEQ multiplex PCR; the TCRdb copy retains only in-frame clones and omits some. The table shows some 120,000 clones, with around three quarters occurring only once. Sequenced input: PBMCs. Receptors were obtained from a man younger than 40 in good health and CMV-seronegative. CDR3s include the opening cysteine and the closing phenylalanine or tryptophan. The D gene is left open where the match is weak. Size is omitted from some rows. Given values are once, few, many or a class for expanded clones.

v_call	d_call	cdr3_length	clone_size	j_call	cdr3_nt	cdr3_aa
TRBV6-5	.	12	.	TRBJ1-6	TGTGCCAGCAGTTACGCAGATTCACCCCTCCACTTT	CASSYADSPLHF
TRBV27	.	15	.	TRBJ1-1	TGTGCCAGCAGTTTCGACGTCTTTCGGGACACTGAAGCTTTCTTT	CASSFDVFRDTEAFF
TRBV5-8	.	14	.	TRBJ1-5	TGTGCCAGCAGCTTCGTAGGGAGGAATCAGCCCCAGCATTTT	CASSFVGRNQPQHF
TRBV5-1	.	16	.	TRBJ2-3	TGCGCCAGCAGCTTGGAGGCGGAACCTAGCACAGATACGCAGTATTTT	CASSLEAEPSTDTQYF
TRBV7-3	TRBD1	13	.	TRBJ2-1	TGTGCCAGCAGCTTAGGGACAGGGAATGAGCAGTTCTTC	CASSLGTGNEQFF
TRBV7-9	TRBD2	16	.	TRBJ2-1	TGTGCCAGCAGCCCCGGACTAGCGGGAGGGGGCAATGAGCAGTTCTTC	CASSPGLAGGGNEQFF
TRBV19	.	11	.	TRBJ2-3	TGTGCCAGTAGTAAAGGACTGGACCAGTATTTT	CASSKGLDQYF
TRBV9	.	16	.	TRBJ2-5	TGTGCCAGCAGCGTAGGGTCTCGACTAGACCAAGAGACCCAGTACTTC	CASSVGSRLDQETQYF
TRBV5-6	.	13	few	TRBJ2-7	TGTGCCAGCAGCTACCTAAGCTCCTACGAGCAGTACTTC	CASSYLSSYEQYF
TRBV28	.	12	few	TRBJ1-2	TGTGCCAGCAGTTCACCAGGGGTCGGCTACACCTTC	CASSSPGVGYTF
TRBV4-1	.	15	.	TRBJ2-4	TGCGCCAGCTCCCAGGGTTCCCTAGGCGAAAACATTCAGTACTTC	CASSQGSLGENIQYF
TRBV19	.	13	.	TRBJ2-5	TGTGCCAGTGCGAGTTCAAAACAAGAGACCCAGTACTTC	CASASSKQETQYF
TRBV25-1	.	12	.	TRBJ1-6	TGTGCCAGCACGGCAGGGGTAACACCCCTCCACTTT	CASTAGVTPLHF
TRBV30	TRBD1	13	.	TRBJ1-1	TGTGCCTGGAGCGACCGGGACAGGCATCAAGCTTTCTTT	CAWSDRDRHQAFF
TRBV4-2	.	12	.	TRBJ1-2	TGTGCCAGCAGCCAAGACTTCGGTGGCTACACCTTC	CASSQDFGGYTF
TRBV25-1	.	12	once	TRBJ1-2	TGTGCCAGCAGTGCAGGACTCTATGGCTACACCTTC	CASSAGLYGYTF
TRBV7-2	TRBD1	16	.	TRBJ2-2	TGTGCCAGCAGCGCGAGCCGGGACAGACCTACCGGGGAGCTGTTTTTT	CASSASRDRPTGELFF
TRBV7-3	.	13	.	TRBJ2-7	TGTGCCAGCAGCCCCCAAGGGGGAACCGAGCAGTACTTC	CASSPQGGTEQYF
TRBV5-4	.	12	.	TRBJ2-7	TGTGCCAGCAGCTTGCCCCACTACGAGCAGTACTTC	CASSLPHYEQYF
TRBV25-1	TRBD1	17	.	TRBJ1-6	TGTGCCAGCAGTGGGCGACAGGGGAGCTCCTATAATTCACCCCTCCACTTT	CASSGRQGSSYNSPLHF
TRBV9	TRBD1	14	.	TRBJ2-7	TGTGCCAGCAGCCCCCGGGACAGGGTTTACGAGCAGTACTTC	CASSPRDRVYEQYF
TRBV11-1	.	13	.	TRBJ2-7	TGTGCCAGCAGCTTTATGACGGAGGACGAGCAGTACTTC	CASSFMTEDEQYF
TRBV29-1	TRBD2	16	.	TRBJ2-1	TGCAGCGTTGTTTTCCCCGGGACTAGCGGGAGCGGTGAGCAGTTCTTC	CSVVFPGTSGSGEQFF
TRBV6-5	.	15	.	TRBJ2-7	TGTGCCAGCAGTTACTCGTACAGACAAGCCTACGAGCAGTACTTC	CASSYSYRQAYEQYF
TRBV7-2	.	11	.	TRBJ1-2	TGTGCCAGCAGCTCCCGGAGTGGCTACACCTTC	CASSSRSGYTF
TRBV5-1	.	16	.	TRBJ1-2	TGCGCCAGCAGCTTGGAAGGTACAGGGTCCTACTATGGCTACACCTTC	CASSLEGTGSYYGYTF
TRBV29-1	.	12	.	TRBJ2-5	TGCAGCGTTGGGGAGCCCCGGGAGACCCAGTACTTC	CSVGEPRETQYF
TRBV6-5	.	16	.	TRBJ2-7	TGTGCCAGCAGTTACTCAAACCCTATGAGCTCCTACGAGCAGTACTTC	CASSYSNPMSSYEQYF
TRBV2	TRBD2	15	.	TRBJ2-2	TGTGCCAGCAGCCCGGGACTAGCGAACACCGGGGAGCTGTTTTTT	CASSPGLANTGELFF
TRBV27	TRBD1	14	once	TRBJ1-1	TGTGCCAGCAGTTTAGTACAGGGGGGCACTGAAGCTTTCTTT	CASSLVQGGTEAFF
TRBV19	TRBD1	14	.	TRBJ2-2	TGTGCCAGTAGCGGACAGGGTAGGCCCGGGGAGCTGTTTTTT	CASSGQGRPGELFF
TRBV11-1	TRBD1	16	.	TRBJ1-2	TGTGCCAGCAGCTCGCGGGACTCCGGGACAGTCTATGGCTACACCTTC	CASSSRDSGTVYGYTF
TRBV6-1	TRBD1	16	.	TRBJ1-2	TGTGCCAGCAGTGAAAACTTCTGGACAGGCAACTATGGCTACACCTTC	CASSENFWTGNYGYTF
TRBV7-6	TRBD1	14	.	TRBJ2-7	TGTGCCAGCAGCCGACAGGGGACGACCTACGAGCAGTACTTC	CASSRQGTTYEQYF
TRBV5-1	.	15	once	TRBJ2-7	TGCGCCAGCAGCTTGGGGGGACTCGTTTCCTACGAGCAGTACTTC	CASSLGGLVSYEQYF